The present entry profiles one T cell receptor beta chain with its context. Its antigen is not known. These data belong to a study of blood T cells in healthy people across ages. Findings of the study overall: Estimates of diversity drawn from one million T cells were considered underestimates. When set beside aged donors, long-lived donors presented more naive CD4+ cells and higher diversity.

For the second PCR, which ran for 7 to 11 cycles, a sample-barcoded 5' primer and a J-beta primer mix were used. Each CDR3 protein gets one entry after TCRdb re-called the 5' RACE reads with MiXCR. The sample shows about 580,000 distinct CDR3 sequences, about 45% of them seen only once. Peripheral blood from each donor was collected in a volume of 8 to 10 milliliters. Per sample, a minimum of 6 million PBMCs were isolated. This CDR3 spans 14 amino acids. Germline V lookup: CDR1 SNHLY, CDR2 FYNNEI. The ends were cut back, 6 bases at V and 0 bases at J, with 8 bases in the middle. This chain joins TRBV2 and TRBJ1-4; D ambiguous. Sequenced: blood. The TCR originated in a man aged 80 or over in good health. In nucleotides, the CDR3 is TGTGCCAGCAGAGCAACACCAACTAATGAAAAACTGTTTTTT. This encodes CASRATPTNEKLFF. The complete variable domain, with remaining parts taken from reference TRBV2 and TRBJ1-4, reads EPEVTQTPSHQVTQMGQEVILRCVPISNHLYFYWYRQILGQKVEFLVSFYNNEISEKSEIFDDQFSVERPDGSNFTLKIRSTKLEDSAMYFCASRATPTNEKLFFGSGTQLSVL.